The T cell receptor (beta chain) described here comes from a study of cytomegalovirus exposure and HLA in healthy donors. The overall study: When over 300 donors were genotyped, just over 80% of them were found to fall in the Caucasian-associated ancestry cluster. Study-wide points: A later analysis linked a missense variant in DCLRE1C to the trimming of TCR beta V and J genes.

This clone turned up a few times. Its antigen remains unidentified. CDR1 is SGHKS and CDR2 is YYEKEE in the germline V gene (reference sequence). V lost 0 bases and J lost 11, with 11 bases in between. This CDR3 is built from 12 residues. The PCR made use of 60 Vbeta and 13 Jbeta primers. Sequenced by immunoSEQ multiplex PCR; TCRdb stores in-frame clones only, minus some. The sample records roughly 88,000 clones, about three quarters being singletons. The origin of this receptor is a man aged 25 to 40 in good health and CMV-seropositive. J is TRBJ1-1 and V is TRBV5-5, with TRBD1 as a possible D gene (5 bases). Specimen: PBMCs. The CDR3 loop reads CASSLEGRDAFF. In DNA form, the CDR3 reads TGTGCCAGCAGCTTGGAGGGGCGGGATGCTTTCTTT.